This TCR beta chain was observed in a study of T cell responses to AZD1222 COVID-19 vaccine (dated by TCRdb to the early 2020s). Background for the entire study: Because spike-specific TCR depth and breadth did not differ between the two schedules, AZD1222 recipients who got a second dose at roughly 4 weeks were pooled with those who got a second dose at roughly 12 weeks. TCR sequencing was performed for approximately 240 trial participants, of whom some 200 were given two doses of AZD1222 and approximately 25 were given two doses of MenACWY control vaccine. Trial participants were enrolled by age into 18-55, 56-69 and 70-plus year subgroups, with about 150, 28 and 57 TCR-sequenced participants respectively.

In the paper's terms, the time point label means: baseline before first vaccination. The vaccinee samples were drawn from two UK trials, COV001 and COV002, one of which was a single-blind randomized controlled phase 2/3 trial testing AZD1222 (ChAdOx1 nCoV-19) in healthy adults. For TCRbeta chain sequencing, PBMC samples were collected from trial participants at day 0 and at day 28 after the second dose. Germline trimming: 5 bases from V, 4 bases from J; junction bases outside gene matches: 12. CDR1 and CDR2 were assigned from the germline V gene as SGHAT and FQNNGV. Inclusive of the bounding cysteine and phenylalanine, the CDR3 is 18 residues long. Only the CDR3 portion is preserved as DNA: 54 bases, with reading frame beginning at the first base. Paper-wide results and their limitations: Vaccine-associated CD4 TCRs spanned the whole spike protein, with dominant responses in regions 160-218 and 743-854. Epitopes outside the regions mutated in the B.1.351 and B.1.1.7 variants were reportedly recognized by nearly half of the unique spike-specific TCRs. Because no samples from the day 14 peak response were available, repertoires could be characterized only after the peak T cell response. After two AZD1222 doses, both the breadth and the depth of spike-specific TCRs were significantly higher than at day 0 and than in MenACWY recipients. Only six AZD1222 recipients were SARS-CoV-2 seropositive at baseline, limiting conclusions about previously exposed vaccinees. Most participants were white British and females outnumbered males, and the authors suggested that clonal diversity may have been underestimated. The 56-69-year group was small, and its depth increase did not reach significance, likely because of low power.

Comment on this clone: Its antigen target is currently unknown. The input lacks base qualities; no much larger clone sits a single base away.

The CDR3 regions of human TCRbeta chains were analyzed by immunosequencing. Per the source publication's procedure: TCRs in the repertoires were matched against a reference library of SARS-CoV-2-specific TCRs that had been generated with the MIRA antigen-specificity platform. Breadth meant the fraction of unique TCRs that were SARS-CoV-2-associated, whereas depth meant the fraction of total T cells that were SARS-CoV-2-associated. Using the MIRA data, each spike-specific TCR was assigned both to the spike region to which the TCR was reactive and to a CD4 or CD8 class. Log10-transformed breadth and depth values were compared by one-way ANOVA with Sidak's multiple comparisons tests. TCRdb took this table from immuneACCESS and kept in-frame rearrangements with V and J called. Such tables lack part of the clones; where checked against another copy, unresolved V genes explain under half of the gap, and the rest is unexplained. D and trimming were read from the DNA, whereas the V and J calls and clone size are those reported in that table. The sample table lists about 110,000 clones, around nine tenths of them with a count of one. More than 9% of the sample rests with the top ten.

The rearranged segments are TRBV11-2 and TRBJ2-1; 12 bases in the middle match TRBD2. Sequences were derived from peripheral blood, sampled on day 0 of AZD1222 vaccination. The TCR comes from an adult in good health. The nucleotides read TGTGCCAGCAGCGGGCTAGCGGGAGGGAGTGGGGTTTACAATGAGCAGTTCTTC. This is translated as CASSGLAGGSGVYNEQFF. Extended through the reference TRBV11-2 and TRBJ2-1 proteins, this CDR3 yields the full variable domain: EAGVAQSPRYKIIEKRQSVAFWCNPISGHATLYWYQQILGQGPKLLIQFQNNGVVDDSQLPKDRFSAERLKGVDSTLKIQPAKLEDSAVYLCASSGLAGGSGVYNEQFFGPGTRLTVL.